The TCR beta chain described here comes from a study of cytomegalovirus exposure and HLA in healthy donors. Separation from the roughly 670-subject first cohort characterized the roughly 120-subject validation cohort, to which the donors belonged. Regarding this clone: No antigen is known for it.

This CDR3 region has 14 residues. Germline CDR1 and CDR2: ENHRY and SYGVKD. V lost 6 bases and J lost 7; bases outside the gene matches: 9. TCRdb's table, derived via immunoSEQ multiplex PCR, lists solely in-frame clones and lacks some. The table includes 160,000 or so clones, 85% to 90% detected once. Regarding the study as a whole: Rare TCR sequences dominated, though some public TCRs recurred in many donors. According to the study, some 160 TCR beta chains were cytomegalovirus-associated.

The TCR originated in a man aged 18 to 30 in good health and CMV-seronegative. Sequences were obtained from PBMCs. The V gene is TRBV10-3, the J gene TRBJ2-5, with 9 nucleotides matching TRBD1. The DNA for the CDR3 is TGTGCCATCAGAGATTTACAGGGGGCAGGGACCCAGTACTTC. Translating gives CAIRDLQGAGTQYF.